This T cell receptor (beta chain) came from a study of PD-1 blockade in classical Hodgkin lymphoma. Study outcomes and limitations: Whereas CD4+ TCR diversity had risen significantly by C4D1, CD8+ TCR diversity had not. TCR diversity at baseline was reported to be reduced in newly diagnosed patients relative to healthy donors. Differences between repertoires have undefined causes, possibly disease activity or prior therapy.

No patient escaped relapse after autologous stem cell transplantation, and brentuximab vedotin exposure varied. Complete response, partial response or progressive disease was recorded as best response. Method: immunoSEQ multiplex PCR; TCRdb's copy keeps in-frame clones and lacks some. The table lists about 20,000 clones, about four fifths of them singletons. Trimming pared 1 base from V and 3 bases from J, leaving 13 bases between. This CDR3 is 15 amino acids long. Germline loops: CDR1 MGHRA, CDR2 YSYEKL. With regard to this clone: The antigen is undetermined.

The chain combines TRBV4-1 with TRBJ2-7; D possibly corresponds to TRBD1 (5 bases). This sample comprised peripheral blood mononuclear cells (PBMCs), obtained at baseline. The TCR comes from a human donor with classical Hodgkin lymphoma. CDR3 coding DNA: TGCGCCAGCAGCCAAGGGCAAGGGGCTCTCTACGAGCAGTACTTC. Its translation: CASSQGQGALYEQYF.